This passage covers 30 T cell receptor beta chains from one sample sequenced in a study of tumor and adjacent non-tumor tissue in lung cancer. No cell sorting was done before RNA was extracted from the tissue. The library came from three nested PCR rounds adapted from ARM-PCR protocols. TCRdb re-analysed the multiplex PCR reads in MiXCR, keeping a single row per CDR3 protein. The sample has about 68,000 distinct CDR3 sequences, just under 60% seen once. Sequenced: lung tumor tissue. Receptors were obtained from a man over 45 with non-small cell lung cancer.

This clonotype came up once. A much more abundant neighbour one base away suggests this may be a read error. This chain connects TRBV12-3 or TRBV12-4 to TRBJ1-1; 12 nucleotides align to TRBD1. CDR3 length equals 16 residues. The CDR3 coding sequence is TGTGTCAGCAGTTTGGGGACAGGGGGCTTAGGCACTGAAGCTTTCTTT. Translated: CVSSLGTGGLGTEAFF.

A word on this clonotype: Likely a read error: the CDR3 ends without its conserved phenylalanine or tryptophan. The CDR3 sequence: CASNTDRAEAFL. CDR3 nucleotide sequence: TGTGCCAGCAACACGGACAGGGCTGAAGCTTTCCTT. The rearrangement joins TRBV11-2 to TRBJ1-1, with 8 positions matching TRBD1. V lost 7 bases to trimming and J lost 6 bases; unmatched junction nucleotides: 4. Germline V gene lookup returns CDR1 SGHAT and CDR2 FQNNGV. CDR3 length: 12 residues.

Concerning this clonotype itself: A read error may explain this, as a much larger clone is one base away. This sequence joins TRBV13 and TRBJ2-7; D gene unclear. Per the germline V gene, CDR1 is PRHDT and CDR2 is FYEKMQ (reference sequence). Between the trimmed V and J ends, which lost 0 bases and 6 bases, there was a span of 6 bases. CDR3 length: 12 amino acids. The CDR3 nucleotides are TGTGCCAGCAGCTTAGGAGATTGCGAGCAGTACTTC. This translates into CASSLGDCEQYF. The entire variable domain, with the rest obtained from reference TRBV13 and TRBJ2-7, is as follows: AAGVIQSPRHLIKEKRETATLKCYPIPRHDTVYWYQQGPGQDPQFLISFYEKMQSDKGSIPDRFSAQQFSDYHSELNMSSLELGDSALYFCASSLGDCEQYFGPGTRLTVT.

This clonotype was observed many times. This chain joins TRBV12-3 or TRBV12-4 and TRBJ2-7; D tentatively fits TRBD1 or TRBD2 (5 bases each). The CDR3 contains 14 residues. Trimming removed 2 bases from V and 3 bases from J, with 11 bases in between. The CDR3 is CASSLRDGLYEQYF. The CDR3 nucleotides are TGTGCCAGCAGTTTAAGGGACGGGCTCTACGAGCAGTACTTC.

Notes on this clonotype: The CDR3 carries no conserved terminal phenylalanine or tryptophan, so it likely arises from a read error. The chain has TRBV19 and TRBJ2-2, with TRBD1 as a possible D gene (6 bases). V gave up 7 bases and J gave up 3 bases, with 12 bases separating them. The CDR3 has 14 residues. CDR1 and CDR2 from the germline V gene are LNHDA and SQIVND (reference sequence). CDR3 region: CASKVAGDTGELFL. CDR3 DNA sequence: TGTGCCAGTAAGGTGGCAGGGGACACCGGGGAGCTGTTTTTA.

Concerning this clonotype: A much larger clone lies a single base off, so this may be a read error. The chain has TRBV11-2 and TRBJ2-3, with D possibly being TRBD2 (5 bases). V was clipped by 0 bases and J by 6 bases, with 13 bases between them. This CDR3 has 15 amino acids. Germline loops: CDR1 SGHAT, CDR2 FQNNGV. CDR3 protein: CASSLDGRARDTQYF. CDR3 DNA sequence: TGTGCCAGCAGCTTAGACGGGCGGGCTCGGGATACGCAGTATTTT. The variable domain in full, with the rest retrieved from reference TRBV11-2 and TRBJ2-3, is EAGVAQSPRYKIIEKRQSVAFWCNPISGHATLYWYQQILGQGPKLLIQFQNNGVVDDSQLPKDRFSAERLKGVDSTLKIQPAKLEDSAVYLCASSLDGRARDTQYFGPGTRLTVL.

Regarding this clonotype: The CDR3 end shows no conserved phenylalanine or tryptophan, and so a read error is likely. The DNA is left out, because the CDR3 cannot be placed on it with certainty; the CDR3 is given as TCRdb lists it. The rearrangement joins TRBV6-1 to TRBJ2-1; no DNA check was done on the table's D call, TRBD1. CDR1 is MNHNS, CDR2 SASEGT, per germline. The CDR3 numbers 13 amino acids, ends counted. The CDR3 loop is CVSSSGPGNPGFS.

Comments on this clonotype: A clone one base away is much larger, so this may be a read error. In DNA form, the CDR3 reads TGTGCCAACAGCTCCTTGGACAGATTCACCGAGCAGTACTTC. It codes for CANSSLDRFTEQYF. This chain uses TRBV5-6 with TRBJ2-7; weak D call: TRBD1 (6 bases). Germline V gene sequence: CDR1 SGHDT, CDR2 YYEEEE. This CDR3 has 14 amino acids. Drawing the rest from reference TRBV5-6 and TRBJ2-7, the complete variable domain is DAGVTQSPTHLIKTRGQQVTLRCSPKSGHDTVSWYQQALGQGPQFIFQYYEEEERQRGNFPDRFSGHQFPNYSSELNVNALLLGDSALYLCANSSLDRFTEQYFGPGTRLTVT.

This clonotype was recorded many times. The chain combines TRBV29-1 with TRBJ2-7, with 8 bases identical to TRBD2. The CDR3 is made up of 17 amino acids. The ends lost 4 bases at V and 3 bases at J; junction bases unmatched: 17. Per germline, CDR1 SQVTM and CDR2 ANQGSEA. CDR3 in DNA: TGCAGCGTTGGGGACATCCAGGAGACTAGCGTAAGCTACGAGCAGTACTTC. This gives the protein CSVGDIQETSVSYEQYF.

For this clonotype: Sequence at one end of the junction differs from germline and may be a read error. The chain is built from TRBV4-1 and TRBJ2-3; D tentatively fits TRBD1 or TRBD2 (5 bases each). Per the germline V gene, CDR1 is MGHRA and CDR2 is YSYEKL. This CDR3 has 17 amino acids. Here the CDR3 DNA reads TGCACCAGCAGCCACCCTAGGGACGCTAGCAAGCCAGATACGCAGTATTTT. Amino acids: CTSSHPRDASKPDTQYF.

This clonotype was picked up a small number of times. The chain has TRBV10-3 and TRBJ2-7; 10 nucleotides align to TRBD1. CDR3 length: 15 residues. Germline CDR1 ENHRY, CDR2 SYGVKD. V trimming: 6 bases; J trimming: 7 bases; junction bases outside the gene matches: 12. CDR3: CAIRGTSGTGVEQYF. DNA of the CDR3: TGTGCCATCAGGGGGACTTCCGGGACAGGGGTTGAGCAGTACTTC.

As regards this clonotype: Germline is not matched at one junction end, which may reflect a read error. The chain combines TRBV29-1 with TRBJ2-6; D gene uncertain. The germline CDR1 and CDR2 sequences are SQVTM and ANQGSEA. The CDR3 contains 17 residues. CDR3 amino acids: CSVSTRTGSSGANVLTF. CDR3 DNA sequence: TGCAGCGTTTCGACCCGGACGGGTAGCTCTGGCGCCAACGTCCTGACTTTC.

Worth noting for this clonotype: Possible read error: a much larger clone is one base away. CDR3 amino acids: CASSSGMLSTVELFF. For the CDR3, the DNA is TGTGCCAGCAGCTCCGGCATGCTATCCACCGTGGAGCTGTTTTTT. This chain uses TRBV11-2 with TRBJ2-2; D gene uncertain. The CDR3 is 15 residues long. Per germline, CDR1 SGHAT and CDR2 FQNNGV.

This chain uses TRBV4-2 with TRBJ2-1, with D possibly being TRBD1 or TRBD2 (6 bases each). The V and J ends lost 7 bases and 4 bases respectively, with 20 bases between them. The V gene's germline CDR1 is LGHNA and CDR2 YNFKEQ. This CDR3 region has 16 residues. The CDR3 region is CASTQGKVAVYNEQFF. DNA of the CDR3: TGTGCCAGCACCCAGGGGAAGGTAGCGGTTTACAATGAGCAGTTCTTC.

On this clonotype itself: Compared with germline, one end of the junction differs, possibly owing to a read error. The chain employs TRBV11-2 and TRBJ2-2, with D possibly matching TRBD2 (5 bases). The CDR3 runs to 16 residues. The germline V gene encodes CDR1 SGHAT and CDR2 FQNNGV. The DNA of the CDR3 is TGTACCAGCAGCTTAGACCGGGTTCGGTTTACCGGGGAGCTGTCTTTT. This encodes CTSSLDRVRFTGELSF. The variable domain in full, with the rest retrieved from reference TRBV11-2 and TRBJ2-2, is EAGVAQSPRYKIIEKRQSVAFWCNPISGHATLYWYQQILGQGPKLLIQFQNNGVVDDSQLPKDRFSAERLKGVDSTLKIQPAKLEDSAVYLCTSSLDRVRFTGELSFGEGSRLTVL.

This clonotype was found many times. V usage is TRBV29-1 and J usage is TRBJ2-3; TRBD2 matches 8 bases. CDR1 and CDR2 from the germline V gene are SQVTM and ANQGSEA. V gave up 0 bases and J gave up 5 bases; unmatched junction bases: 10. The CDR3 runs to 16 residues. CDR3 coding DNA: TGCAGCGTTGAAGACCGAGGAAGCGGGAGAGGAGATACGCAGTATTTT. Translated, it gives CSVEDRGSGRGDTQYF.

At least ten counts were recorded for this clonotype. This chain links TRBV5-4 with TRBJ2-2, with 13 positions matching TRBD2. The length of the CDR3 is 16 residues. Germline V gene sequence: CDR1 SGHNT, CDR2 YYREEE (reference sequence). V lost 4 bases to trimming and J lost 6 bases; unmatched junction nucleotides: 6. The CDR3 DNA follows: TGTGCCAGCAGCCATGGGACTAGCGGGGCCCCCGGGGAGCTGTTTTTT. Its translation is CASSHGTSGAPGELFF.

For this clonotype: The junction departs from germline at one end; a sequencing error may be responsible. The chain couples TRBV11-2 to TRBJ2-4; 8 nucleotides align to TRBD1. This CDR3 contains 13 residues. Germline CDR1 SGHAT, CDR2 FQNNGV. CDR3 in amino acids: CASSPDRVNIQYF. CDR3 DNA sequence: TGCGCCAGCAGCCCGGACAGGGTAAACATTCAGTACTTC.

CDR3 amino acids: CTSSLGVAAGLETQYF. The CDR3 region has the DNA TGTACAAGCAGCTTAGGGGTGGCGGCAGGACTGGAGACCCAGTACTTC. The rearrangement joins TRBV11-2 to TRBJ2-5; the D call may be TRBD1 or TRBD2 (5 bases each). The CDR3 covers 16 residues. Germline assignment: CDR1 SGHAT and CDR2 FQNNGV.

The CDR3 bases are TGTGCCAGCAGCCCCGGGACAGGGGGCGCGTTGAGCAATCAGCCCCAGCATTTT. Its protein product is CASSPGTGGALSNQPQHF. The rearrangement uses TRBV6-6 and TRBJ1-5, with 12 bases aligning to TRBD1. CDR3 length equals 18 residues. Germline trimming cut 6 bases from V and 1 base from J; bases unmatched to any gene: 10. Germline-derived CDR1 and CDR2 are MNHNY and SVGAGI (reference sequence).

The sample holds many counts of this clonotype. The rearrangement uses TRBV7-8 and TRBJ2-7; tentative D call: TRBD2 (5 bases). The V gene's germline CDR1 is SGHVS and CDR2 FQNEAQ. With 2 bases removed from V and 3 bases from J, the gap between germline ends came to 11 bases. The length of the CDR3 is 14 residues. The CDR3, as DNA: TGTGCCAGCAGCTTATTGCCCGGGGACTACGAGCAGTACTTC. It codes for CASSLLPGDYEQYF.

In regard to this clonotype: The CDR3 ends on some other residue instead of the conserved phenylalanine or tryptophan, so this is likely a read error. The CDR3 region is CASSQDGLVVMNTEAFV. CDR3 in DNA: TGCGCCAGCAGCCAAGATGGTCTCGTCGTCATGAACACTGAAGCTTTCGTT. The chain recombines TRBV4-1 with TRBJ1-1; D gene uncertain. Per germline, CDR1 MGHRA and CDR2 YSYEKL. CDR3 length equals 17 residues. With 0 bases removed from V and 0 bases from J, the gap between germline ends came to 14 bases.

This clonotype was observed a single time. A much larger clone lies a single base off, so this may be a read error. The chain links TRBV7-9 to TRBJ2-7; 10 bases map to TRBD2. Germline CDR1 reads SEHNR; CDR2 reads FQNEAQ (reference sequence). The CDR3 runs 16 residues. J was trimmed by 6 bases and V by 0 bases; bases with no gene match: 8. CDR3 region: CASSLAFVLAGAEQYF. In DNA form, the CDR3 reads TGTGCCAGCAGCTTAGCGTTTGTGCTAGCGGGAGCCGAGCAGTACTTC. The full variable domain, in which reference TRBV7-9 and TRBJ2-7 provide the parts outside the CDR3, is DTGVSQNPRHKITKRGQNVTFRCDPISEHNRLYWYRQTLGQGPEFLTYFQNEAQLEKSRLLSDRFSAERPKGSFSTLEIQRTEQGDSAMYLCASSLAFVLAGAEQYFGPGTRLTVT.

As regards this clonotype: This may stem from a read error, because a much larger clone lies one nucleotide away. This sequence joins TRBV7-9 and TRBJ2-1, with 7 bases aligning to TRBD2. Germline CDR1 reads SEHNR; CDR2 reads FQNEAQ (reference sequence). V lost 5 bases and J lost 2; bases outside the gene matches: 6. The CDR3 has 15 amino acids. The chain's CDR3 is CASSLRTSPYNEQFF. CDR3 nucleotide sequence: TGTGCCAGCAGCCTCAGGACTAGTCCCTACAATGAGCAGTTCTTC.

This clonotype was observed a few times. Because the CDR3 is missing its conserved closing phenylalanine or tryptophan, this is likely a read error. The chain carries TRBV6-6 and TRBJ1-2, with D perhaps TRBD1 (5 bases). Germline CDR1 reads MNHNY; CDR2 reads SVGAGI (reference sequence). The CDR3 totals 15 residues. V was pared by 0 bases and J by 8 bases, with 16 bases between. The CDR3 DNA sequence: TGTGCCAGCAGTTACTCGAGTGGGGGGATGGGCGGCTACACCCTC. The encoded protein is CASSYSSGGMGGYTL.

This clonotype was seen repeatedly, ten times or more. The V gene is TRBV20-1, the J gene TRBJ1-5; D is perhaps TRBD1 (5 bases). The V end was cut by 0 bases, the J end by 11 bases, with 14 bases between. This CDR3 comprises 13 residues. Germline V CDR1 and CDR2: DFQATT, SNEGSKA (reference sequence). Here the CDR3 DNA reads TGCAGTGCTAGAGATCAAGGGACCGGGGCCCAGCATTTT. Translated, it gives CSARDQGTGAQHF.

The rearrangement links TRBV28 to TRBJ2-5; D tentatively fits TRBD1 or TRBD2 (5 bases each). Trimming removed 2 bases from V and 2 bases from J, with 24 bases in between. Germline V lookup: CDR1 MDHEN, CDR2 SYDVKM. The CDR3 runs to 19 residues. CDR3 DNA sequence: TGTGCCAGCAGTTTAGGGGTGTCCCGGGACCCCAATAAACAAGAGACCCAGTACTTC. Protein sequence: CASSLGVSRDPNKQETQYF.

On this clonotype: One end of the junction is discordant with germline, which a read error may explain. This chain joins TRBV11-1 and TRBJ1-1; no reliable D call. The CDR3 covers 12 residues. Germline V gene sequence: CDR1 SGHAT, CDR2 FQDESV (reference sequence). The CDR3 loop reads CACSLAVSEAFF. As DNA, the CDR3 is TGCGCCTGCAGCTTAGCGGTGAGTGAAGCTTTCTTT.

On this clonotype: The germline gene is not matched at one end of the junction; a read error may be the cause. The chain employs TRBV29-1 and TRBJ1-1; no reliable D call. The CDR3 is made up of 12 amino acids. Germline CDR1 SQVTM, CDR2 ANQGSEA. This CDR3 reads CSVAVGYTEAFF. The CDR3 nucleotides are TGTAGCGTTGCCGTAGGATACACTGAAGCTTTCTTT.

This chain's CDR3 is CASRQTGNYGYTF. The DNA for the CDR3 is TGTGCCAGCAGACAGACAGGGAACTATGGCTACACCTTC. The J gene is TRBJ1-2, the V gene TRBV11-3; 7 bases align to TRBD1. This CDR3 has 13 amino acids. With 6 bases clipped from V and 2 bases from J, the junction kept 3 bases outside the gene matches. Germline values: CDR1 SGHNT, CDR2 YENEEA.